This TCR beta chain was found in a study of post-analysis software for immune sequencing data. Incorporated into the TCR beta cDNA libraries were unique molecular identifiers, which served to reduce PCR and sequencing biases. From the PCR reads, TCRdb called clonotypes with MiXCR, one entry per CDR3 protein. The profile covers roughly 600,000 distinct CDR3 sequences, with 44% appearing a single time and around 1.7% taken by the ten largest. V was cut by 0 bases and J by 5 bases, with 10 bases left in between. The CDR3 totals 14 residues. CDR1 LGHNA and CDR2 YNFKEQ come from the germline V gene. Findings and limits, study-wide: There were four or five TRBV segments more frequent in patients than controls, and TRBV5-6, TRBV5-1 and TRBV20-1 were among them.

This clonotype turned up a few times. What it recognizes is unknown. The source is a girl under 18 with multiple sclerosis. The sample comprised blood. The chain uses TRBV4-2 and TRBJ2-5; possibly TRBD2 for D (5 bases). The CDR3 spells CASSQDEGFETQYF. The CDR3 DNA is TGTGCCAGCAGCCAAGATGAGGGTTTCGAGACCCAGTACTTC.